The clone carrying this TCR beta chain was detected ten times or more. Its antigen is as yet unknown. Transcripts of RNA were the source for amplifying TCR beta CDR3 regions. The first round was an RT-PCR with HTBI primers, and the second round was a multiplex PCR. TCRdb processed the multiplex PCR reads anew with MiXCR; each CDR3 protein has one entry. The table has a few hundred thousand distinct CDR3 sequences, about a sixth seen once. The CDR3 has 14 amino acids. CDR1 is SNHLY, CDR2 FYNNEI, per germline. Deletions cut 6 bases from V and 4 bases from J, with 15 bases between. The data are from a study of Graves' ophthalmopathy and Graves' hyperthyroidism. Findings of the study overall: Most expanded clonotypes in thyroid above 0.001 frequency also showed up in blood.

Hyperthyroidism patients were newly diagnosed, ill under 2 months, and aged 18 to 65 years. Sequencing was performed on peripheral blood. This clonotype originated in an adult woman with stable Graves' hyperthyroidism. J is TRBJ1-2 and V is TRBV2; D is ambiguous. The CDR3 protein is CASRSPGLAYGYTF. The CDR3, as DNA: TGTGCCAGCAGGTCTCCCGGACTAGCCTATGGCTACACCTTC.